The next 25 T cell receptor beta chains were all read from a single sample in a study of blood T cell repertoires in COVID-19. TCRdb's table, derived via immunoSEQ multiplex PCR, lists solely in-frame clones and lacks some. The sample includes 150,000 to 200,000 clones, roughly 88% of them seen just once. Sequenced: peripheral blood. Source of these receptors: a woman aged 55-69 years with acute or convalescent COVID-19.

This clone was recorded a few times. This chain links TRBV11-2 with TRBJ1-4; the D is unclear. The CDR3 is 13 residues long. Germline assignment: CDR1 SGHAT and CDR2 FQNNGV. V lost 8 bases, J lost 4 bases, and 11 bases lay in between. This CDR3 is CASGNGYNEKLFF. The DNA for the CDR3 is TGTGCCAGCGGTAACGGTTATAATGAAAAACTGTTTTTT.

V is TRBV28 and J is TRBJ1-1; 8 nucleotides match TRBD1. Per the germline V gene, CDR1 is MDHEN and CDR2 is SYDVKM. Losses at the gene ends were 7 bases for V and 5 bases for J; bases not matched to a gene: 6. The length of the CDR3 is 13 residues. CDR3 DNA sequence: TGTGCCAGCATGTTGCAGGGGGCGACTGAAGCTTTCTTT. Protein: CASMLQGATEAFF.

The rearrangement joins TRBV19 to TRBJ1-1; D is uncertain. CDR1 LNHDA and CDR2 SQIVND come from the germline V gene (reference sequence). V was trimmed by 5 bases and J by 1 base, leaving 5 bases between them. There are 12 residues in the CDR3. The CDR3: CASSEGNTEAFF. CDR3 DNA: TGTGCCAGTAGTGAGGGGAACACTGAAGCTTTCTTT.

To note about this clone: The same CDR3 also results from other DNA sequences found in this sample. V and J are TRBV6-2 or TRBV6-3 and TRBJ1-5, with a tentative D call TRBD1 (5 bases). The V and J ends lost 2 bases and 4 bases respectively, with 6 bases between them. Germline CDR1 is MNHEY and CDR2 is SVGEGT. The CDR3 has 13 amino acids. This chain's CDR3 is CASSYRGNQPQHF. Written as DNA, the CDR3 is TGTGCCAGCAGTTACAGGGGAAATCAGCCCCAGCATTTT.

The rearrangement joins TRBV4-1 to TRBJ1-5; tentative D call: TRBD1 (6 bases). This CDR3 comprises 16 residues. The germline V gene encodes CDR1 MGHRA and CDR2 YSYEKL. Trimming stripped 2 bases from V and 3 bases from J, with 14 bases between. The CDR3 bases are TGCGCCAGCAGCCAAATTTCTACAGGGTTCAATCAGCCCCAGCATTTT. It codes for CASSQISTGFNQPQHF.

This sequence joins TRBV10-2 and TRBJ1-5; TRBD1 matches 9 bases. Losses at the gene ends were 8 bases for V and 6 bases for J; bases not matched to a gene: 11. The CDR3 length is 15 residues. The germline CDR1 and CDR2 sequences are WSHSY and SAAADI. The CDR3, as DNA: TGCGCCAGCTCAGGGGGACAGGGTAAGGGTCAGCCCCAGCATTTT. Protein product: CASSGGQGKGQPQHF.

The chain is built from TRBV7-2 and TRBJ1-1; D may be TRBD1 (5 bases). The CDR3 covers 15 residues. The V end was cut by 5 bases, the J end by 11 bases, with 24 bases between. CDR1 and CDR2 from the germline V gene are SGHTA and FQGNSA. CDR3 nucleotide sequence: TGTGCCAGCAGCCCCGGGGGTGGAGTCTCTGGTATGGCTTTCTTT. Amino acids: CASSPGGGVSGMAFF.

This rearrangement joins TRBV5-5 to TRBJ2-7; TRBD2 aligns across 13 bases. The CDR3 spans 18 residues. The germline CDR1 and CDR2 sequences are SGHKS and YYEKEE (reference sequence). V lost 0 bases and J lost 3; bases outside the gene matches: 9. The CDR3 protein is CASSLATSGGAEVYEQYF. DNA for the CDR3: TGTGCCAGCAGCTTGGCAACTAGCGGGGGGGCCGAGGTCTACGAGCAGTACTTC.

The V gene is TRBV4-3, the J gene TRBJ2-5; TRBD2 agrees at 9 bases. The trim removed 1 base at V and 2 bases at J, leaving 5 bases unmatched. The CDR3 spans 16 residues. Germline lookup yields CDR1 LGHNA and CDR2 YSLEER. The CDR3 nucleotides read TGCGCCAGCAGCCAAGCAGCGGGGGGCCTACAAGAGACCCAGTACTTC. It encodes CASSQAAGGLQETQYF.

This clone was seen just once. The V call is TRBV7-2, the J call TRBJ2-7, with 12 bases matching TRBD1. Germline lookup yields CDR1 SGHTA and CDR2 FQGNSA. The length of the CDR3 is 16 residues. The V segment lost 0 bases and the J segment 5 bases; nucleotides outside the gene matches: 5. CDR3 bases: TGTGCCAGCAGCTTAGCCGGGACAGGGGGCCTCGACGAGCAGTACTTC. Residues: CASSLAGTGGLDEQYF.

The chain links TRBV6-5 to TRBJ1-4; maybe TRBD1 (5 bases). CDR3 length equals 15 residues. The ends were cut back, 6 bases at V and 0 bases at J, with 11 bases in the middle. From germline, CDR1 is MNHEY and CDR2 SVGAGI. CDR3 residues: CASSLDRATNEKLFF. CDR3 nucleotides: TGTGCCAGCAGCTTAGACAGAGCAACTAATGAAAAACTGTTTTTT.

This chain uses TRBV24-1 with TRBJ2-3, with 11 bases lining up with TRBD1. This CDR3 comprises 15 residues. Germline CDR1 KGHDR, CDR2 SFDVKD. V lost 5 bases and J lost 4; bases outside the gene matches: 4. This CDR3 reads CATSASGQGADTQYF. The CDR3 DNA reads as TGTGCCACCAGTGCCTCGGGACAGGGGGCAGATACGCAGTATTTT.

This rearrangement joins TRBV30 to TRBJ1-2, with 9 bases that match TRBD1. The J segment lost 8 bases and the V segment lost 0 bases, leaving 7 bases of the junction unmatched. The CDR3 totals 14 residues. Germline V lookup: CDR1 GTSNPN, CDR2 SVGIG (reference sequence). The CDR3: CAWSVRRQGEGYTF. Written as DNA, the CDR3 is TGTGCCTGGAGTGTACGTCGACAGGGGGAAGGCTACACCTTC.

CDR3 protein: CASNVRNSPLHF. The CDR3 bases are TGTGCCAGCAACGTTAGAAACTCACCCCTCCACTTT. The chain links TRBV6-5 to TRBJ1-6; unclear D gene. The V end lost 7 bases, the J end lost 10 bases, and 11 bases lay between the germline ends. CDR3 length: 12 residues. Per germline, CDR1 MNHEY and CDR2 SVGAGI.

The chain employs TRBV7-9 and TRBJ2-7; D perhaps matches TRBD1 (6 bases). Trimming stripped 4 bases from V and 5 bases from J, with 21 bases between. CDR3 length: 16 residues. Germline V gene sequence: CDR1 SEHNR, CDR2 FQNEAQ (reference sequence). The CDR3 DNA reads TGTGCCAGCAGCTCAGGTAGCAGGGGCCACGGAAACGAGCAGTACTTC. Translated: CASSSGSRGHGNEQYF.

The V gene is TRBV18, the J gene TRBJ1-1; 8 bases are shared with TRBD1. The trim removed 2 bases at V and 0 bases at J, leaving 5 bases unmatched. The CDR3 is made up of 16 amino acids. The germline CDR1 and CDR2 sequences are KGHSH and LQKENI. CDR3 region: CASSPGTGLMNTEAFF. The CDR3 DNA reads TGTGCCAGCTCACCAGGGACAGGATTAATGAACACTGAAGCTTTCTTT.

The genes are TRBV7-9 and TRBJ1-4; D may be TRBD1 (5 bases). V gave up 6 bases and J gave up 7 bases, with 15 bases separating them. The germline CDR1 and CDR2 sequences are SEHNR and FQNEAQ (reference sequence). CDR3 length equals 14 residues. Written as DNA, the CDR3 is TGTGCCAGCAGTAGGGGCCGTCTCGGTGAAAAACTGTTTTTT. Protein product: CASSRGRLGEKLFF.

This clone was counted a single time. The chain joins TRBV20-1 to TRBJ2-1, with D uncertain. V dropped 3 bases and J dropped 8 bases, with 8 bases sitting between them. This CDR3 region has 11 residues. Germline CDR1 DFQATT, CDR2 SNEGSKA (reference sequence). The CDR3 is CSASSPDEQFF. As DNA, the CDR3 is TGCAGTGCTAGTTCCCCGGATGAGCAGTTCTTC.

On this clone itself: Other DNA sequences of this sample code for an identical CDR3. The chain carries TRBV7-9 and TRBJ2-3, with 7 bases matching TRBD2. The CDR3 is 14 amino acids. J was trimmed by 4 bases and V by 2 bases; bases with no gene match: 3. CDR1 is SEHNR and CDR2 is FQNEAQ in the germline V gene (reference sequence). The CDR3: CASSLTGGADTQYF. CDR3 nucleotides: TGTGCCAGCAGCTTAACTGGGGGGGCAGATACGCAGTATTTT.

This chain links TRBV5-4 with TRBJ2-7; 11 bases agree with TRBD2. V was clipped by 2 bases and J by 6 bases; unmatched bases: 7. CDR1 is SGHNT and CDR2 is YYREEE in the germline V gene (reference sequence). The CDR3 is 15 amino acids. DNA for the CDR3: TGTGCCAGCAGCTTCGGACTAGCGGGCGACTCCGAGCAGTACTTC. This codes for CASSFGLAGDSEQYF.

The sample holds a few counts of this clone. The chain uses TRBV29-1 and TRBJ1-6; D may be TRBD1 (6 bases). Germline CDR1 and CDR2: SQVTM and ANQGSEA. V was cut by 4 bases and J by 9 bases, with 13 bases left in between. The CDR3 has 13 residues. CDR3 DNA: TGCAGCGTTGGCCCAGGGGATGGTTCACCCCTCCACTTT. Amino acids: CSVGPGDGSPLHF.

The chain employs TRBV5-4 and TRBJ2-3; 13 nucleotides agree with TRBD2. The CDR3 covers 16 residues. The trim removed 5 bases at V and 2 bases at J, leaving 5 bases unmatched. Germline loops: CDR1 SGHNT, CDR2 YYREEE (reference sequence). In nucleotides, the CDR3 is TGTGCCAGCAGTTTCGGACTAGCGGGGGTCACAGATACGCAGTATTTT. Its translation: CASSFGLAGVTDTQYF.

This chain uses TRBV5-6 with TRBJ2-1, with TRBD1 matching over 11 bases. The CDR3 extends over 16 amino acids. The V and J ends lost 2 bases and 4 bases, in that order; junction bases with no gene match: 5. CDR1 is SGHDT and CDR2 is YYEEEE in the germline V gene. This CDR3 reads CASSFGQGAAYNEQFF. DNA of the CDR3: TGTGCCAGCAGCTTTGGACAGGGGGCGGCATACAATGAGCAGTTCTTC.

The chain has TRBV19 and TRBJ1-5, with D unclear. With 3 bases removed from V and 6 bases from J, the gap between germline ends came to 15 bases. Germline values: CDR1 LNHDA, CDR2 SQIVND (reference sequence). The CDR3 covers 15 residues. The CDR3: CASSISGGFGQPQHF. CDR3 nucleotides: TGTGCCAGTAGTATCTCGGGAGGATTTGGTCAGCCCCAGCATTTT.

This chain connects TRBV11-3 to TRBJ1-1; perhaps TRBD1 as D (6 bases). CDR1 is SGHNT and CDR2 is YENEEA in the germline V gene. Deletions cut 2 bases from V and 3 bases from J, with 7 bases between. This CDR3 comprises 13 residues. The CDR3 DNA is TGTGCCAGCAGCTTATACAGGGACACTGAAGCTTTCTTT. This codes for CASSLYRDTEAFF.